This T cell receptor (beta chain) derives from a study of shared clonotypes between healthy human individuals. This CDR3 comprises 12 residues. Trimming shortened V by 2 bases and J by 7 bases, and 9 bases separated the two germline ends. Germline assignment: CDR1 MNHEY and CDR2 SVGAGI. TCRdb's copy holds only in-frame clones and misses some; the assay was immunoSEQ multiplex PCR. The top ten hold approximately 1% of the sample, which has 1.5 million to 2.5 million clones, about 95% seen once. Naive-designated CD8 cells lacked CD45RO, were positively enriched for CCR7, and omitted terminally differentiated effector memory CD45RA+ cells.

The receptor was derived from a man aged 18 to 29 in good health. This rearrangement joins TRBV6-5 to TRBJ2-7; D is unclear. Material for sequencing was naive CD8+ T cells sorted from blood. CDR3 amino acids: CASSYETGEQYF. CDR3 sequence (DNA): TGTGCCAGCAGTTACGAGACCGGAGAGCAGTACTTC.